This T cell receptor (beta chain) is from a study of blood T cell repertoires in COVID-19. On the study more broadly: The United States, Italy and Spain were the sources of the acute and convalescent COVID-19 samples. T cells, B-cell-depleted T cells, or PBMCs provided the cDNA or gDNA that served as material.

CDR3 length equals 13 residues. Trimming stripped 0 bases from V and 5 bases from J, with 7 bases between. Germline V CDR1 and CDR2: MNHNS, SASEGT. Authors' methods: The authors estimated nucleated cell counts from reference gene primer amplification. Repertoires were generated with immunoSEQ multiplex PCR, while TCRdb's copy carries only in-frame clones and drops some. Clone size and the V and J calls come from that table; the DNA yielded D and trimming. This table holds about 130,000 clones, 75% to 90% found once. A Seattle source enrolled patients during active infection and followed them longitudinally.

The TCR sequence derives from a man in his 60s with COVID-19, enrolled during active disease. Sample: peripheral blood. The V and J genes are TRBV6-1 and TRBJ1-1; D is possibly TRBD1 (5 bases). The CDR3 DNA reads TGTGCCAGCAGTGAAGCGGAGGGGACTGAAGCTTTCTTT. Translation gives CASSEAEGTEAFF.